A selection of T cell receptor beta chains follows, all from one sample in a study of blood T cell repertoires in COVID-19. Sequencing was performed with immunoSEQ multiplex PCR; in TCRdb, only in-frame clones are kept and a portion is missing. The table lists tens of thousands of clones, just under 90% of them singletons. The specimen sequenced was peripheral blood. Every receptor here comes from a human donor with active COVID-19. The donor label of this sample is uncertain. Both conserved end residues are part of each CDR3.

j_call v_call cdr3_aa
TRBJ2-7 TRBV11-2 CASSRRQGAGEQYF
TRBJ2-3 TRBV23-1 CASSTGLLGDTQYF
TRBJ2-1 TRBV5-1 CASSPLGYNEQFF
TRBJ2-7 TRBV7-6 CASSLAGGRTSEQYF
TRBJ2-1 TRBV6-1 CASSEGRLHTYNEQFF
TRBJ1-6 TRBV4-1 CASSQARDSGMYSPLHF
TRBJ1-1 TRBV7-8 CASTLDREGDVTEAFF
TRBJ2-3 TRBV7-3 CASSSDPRNTDTQYF
TRBJ2-1 TRBV28 CASSRVKEQFF
TRBJ2-7 TRBV6-1 CASSDPTGRSYEQYF
TRBJ2-3 TRBV9 CASSVDSVTADTQYF
TRBJ2-1 TRBV27 CASSFAGRRYEQFF
TRBJ2-1 TRBV28 CASSLNEQFF
TRBJ1-3 TRBV5-1 CASSLAGYGNTIYF
TRBJ2-3 TRBV7-2 CASSLDGGSTDTQYF
TRBJ1-2 TRBV5-1 CASSLGHRYTF
TRBJ2-1 TRBV9 CASSVDDRVGQFF
TRBJ2-2 TRBV6-4 CASSASANTGELFF
TRBJ1-1 TRBV6-1 CASSELRGTEAFF
TRBJ2-3 TRBV6-1 CASSEARTIGPDTQYF
TRBJ2-2 TRBV7-2 CASSFSPTGELFF
TRBJ2-5 TRBV6-5 CASSYSRETQYF
TRBJ1-1 TRBV12-5 CASGLVGVTEAFF
TRBJ1-5 TRBV29-1 CSSRQGKGQPQHF
TRBJ2-6 TRBV6-6 CASSPPPGQISFSGANVLTF
TRBJ2-7 TRBV2 CASSEGKTGVNEEQYF
TRBJ2-5 TRBV5-4 CASSLDRGRETQYF
TRBJ2-1 TRBV9 CASSVTGVNYNEQFF
TRBJ1-2 TRBV15 CATSPDINYGYTF
TRBJ2-1 TRBV2 CASRGTSGGANEQFF
TRBJ1-1 TRBV11-2 CASSYTRNTEAFF
TRBJ2-1 TRBV2 CASSVAGGLPYNEQFF
TRBJ1-6 TRBV7-2 CASSLARDNSPLHF
TRBJ1-1 TRBV7-3 CASSTTGGLNTEAFF
TRBJ2-7 TRBV27 CASRHRRDRYDEQYF
TRBJ1-4 TRBV21-1 CASSKYTGNLEKLFF
TRBJ2-5 TRBV18 CASSLGEGRETQYF
TRBJ1-1 TRBV9 CASSRGDLKAFF
TRBJ2-2 TRBV28 CASRAPQSSNTGELFF
TRBJ1-1 TRBV11-3 CASSLDSGSFTEAFF
TRBJ1-2 TRBV5-4 CASSLPARDNHGGYTF
TRBJ2-3 TRBV7-9 CASSFRLAGGGDTQYF
TRBJ1-5 TRBV6-1 CASSDSQGLNQPQHF
TRBJ1-5 TRBV19 CASSRSDIFNQPQHF
TRBJ2-3 TRBV19 CASRRLAGGLSGSTDTQYF
TRBJ2-7 TRBV12-3/TRBV12-4 CASSRGPYEQYF
TRBJ2-5 TRBV4-1 CASSPPEAAQETQYF
TRBJ1-2 TRBV3-1/TRBV3-2 CASSQEGLNTLDGYTF